The 11 T cell receptor beta chains given below trace back to one sample, sequenced in a study of blood T cell repertoires in COVID-19. Clones were sequenced by immunoSEQ multiplex PCR, and TCRdb holds only the in-frame ones, with some missing. This sample has 65,000 to 90,000 clones; 82% occur once, and the top ten carry 4.1%. Sequenced sample: peripheral blood. These receptors all come from a woman in her sixties or seventies with acute or convalescent COVID-19.

V is TRBV28 and J is TRBJ2-5; D ambiguous. The length of the CDR3 is 13 residues. The ends were cut back, 5 bases at V and 2 bases at J, with 9 bases in the middle. Germline assignment: CDR1 MDHEN and CDR2 SYDVKM. This CDR3 is CASSRQRQETQYF. CDR3 in DNA: TGTGCCAGCAGTCGCCAGCGTCAAGAGACCCAGTACTTC.

The V gene is TRBV9, the J gene TRBJ2-7; D gene uncertain. The germline V and J ends were trimmed by 0 bases and 0 bases, with 7 bases remaining between them. CDR1 is SGDLS, CDR2 YYNGEE, per germline. The CDR3 is 14 amino acids. The CDR3 sequence: CASSVDTSSYEQYF. The CDR3 nucleotides are TGTGCCAGCAGCGTAGACACAAGCTCCTACGAGCAGTACTTC.

This chain links TRBV7-6 with TRBJ2-1; 7 nucleotides align to TRBD2. CDR3 size: 14 residues. V shed 0 bases, J shed 6 bases, and the junction held 2 bases outside the gene matches. The germline CDR1 and CDR2 sequences are SGHVS and FNYEAQ. The CDR3 spells CASSLAGTTNEQFF. In DNA, the CDR3 is TGTGCCAGCAGCTTAGCCGGGACTACCAATGAGCAGTTCTTC. Supplemented by reference TRBV7-6 and TRBJ2-1, the full variable domain reads GAGVSQSPRYKVTKRGQDVALRCDPISGHVSLYWYRQALGQGPEFLTYFNYEAQQDKSGLPNDRFSAERPEGSISTLTIQRTEQRDSAMYRCASSLAGTTNEQFFGPGTRLTVL.

This chain links TRBV3-1 (or the pseudogene TRBV3-2) with TRBJ1-5; 7 nucleotides agree with TRBD1. From germline, CDR1 is LGHDT and CDR2 YNNKEL (reference sequence). This CDR3 region has 14 residues. V lost 4 bases, J lost 4 bases, and 4 bases stayed unmatched. CDR3 residues: CASSPPGGNQPQHF. As DNA, the CDR3 is TGTGCCAGCAGCCCACCAGGGGGTAATCAGCCCCAGCATTTT.

The V and J genes are TRBV15 and TRBJ1-4, with D hard to call. V was cut by 6 bases and J by 5 bases, with 10 bases left in between. CDR1 is LNHNV, CDR2 YYDKDF, per germline (reference sequence). The CDR3 consists of 13 residues. Here the CDR3 reads CATRDKWNEKLFF. The CDR3 nucleotides are TGTGCCACCAGAGACAAGTGGAATGAAAAACTGTTTTTT.

The chain recombines TRBV4-1 with TRBJ1-5, with TRBD1 identical over 8 bases. Germline V lookup: CDR1 MGHRA, CDR2 YSYEKL. The junction had 4 bases not matched to a gene; V was cut back by 3 bases and J by 6 bases. The CDR3 has 14 amino acids. The CDR3 sequence is CASSQLDRGQPQHF. Here the CDR3 DNA reads TGCGCCAGCAGCCAGCTAGACAGGGGTCAGCCCCAGCATTTT.

V is TRBV7-8 and J is TRBJ1-2, with 7 positions matching TRBD1. This CDR3 comprises 21 residues. CDR1 and CDR2 from the germline V gene are SGHVS and FQNEAQ. Unmatched junction bases numbered 26, after V lost 5 bases and J lost 2 bases. CDR3 sequence (DNA): TGTGCCAGCAGCCCGAGAGGGGCATCAGGGGGGATGATACAGGAAAACTATGGCTACACCTTC. Translated: CASSPRGASGGMIQENYGYTF.

The chain has TRBV12-3 or TRBV12-4 and TRBJ2-3; D not certain. V was shortened by 6 bases and J by 3 bases, with 7 bases between the two germline ends. This CDR3 region has 12 residues. The DNA of the CDR3 is TGTGCCAGCAGCTTCCCGACAGATACGCAGTATTTT. It codes for CASSFPTDTQYF.

This sequence joins TRBV5-1 and TRBJ1-1, with 7 bases identical to TRBD1. V dropped 1 base and J dropped 4; count of bases not matched to a gene: 4. Germline V gene data show CDR1 as SGHRS and CDR2 as YFSETQ. The CDR3 covers 14 residues. The CDR3 loop reads CASSLLTGPTEAFF. CDR3 coding DNA: TGCGCCAGCAGCTTGTTGACAGGGCCCACTGAAGCTTTCTTT.

The chain recombines TRBV3-1 (or the pseudogene TRBV3-2) with TRBJ1-4; weak D call: TRBD1 (6 bases). Deletions cut 1 base from V and 7 bases from J, with 7 bases between. This CDR3 has 13 amino acids. Germline CDR1 and CDR2: LGHDT and YNNKEL (reference sequence). The CDR3 is CASSQGTVEKLFF. CDR3 bases: TGTGCCAGCAGCCAAGGGACAGTTGAAAAACTGTTTTTT.

The V call is TRBV6-5, the J call TRBJ1-1; 7 bases agree with TRBD1. V was pared by 5 bases and J by 0 bases, with 6 bases of the junction left unmatched. Looked up from germline, CDR1 is MNHEY and CDR2 is SVGAGI. This CDR3 is built from 15 residues. As DNA, the CDR3 is TGTGCCAGCAGTATGGCAGGGGGATTGAACACTGAAGCTTTCTTT. It codes for CASSMAGGLNTEAFF.